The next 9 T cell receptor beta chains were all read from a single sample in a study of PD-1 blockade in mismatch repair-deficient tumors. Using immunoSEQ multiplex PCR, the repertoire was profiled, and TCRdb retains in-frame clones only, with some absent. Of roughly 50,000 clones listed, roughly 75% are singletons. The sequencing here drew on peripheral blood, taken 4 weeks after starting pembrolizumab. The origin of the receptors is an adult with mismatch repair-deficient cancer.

Here the CDR3 DNA reads TGTGCCAGCAGCGGGACAGGGGGCAGCCAAGAGACCCAGTACTTC. Translation gives CASSGTGGSQETQYF. This chain uses TRBV9 with TRBJ2-5; 11 nucleotides match TRBD1. Germline-derived CDR1 and CDR2 are SGDLS and YYNGEE. After removal of 3 bases from V and 1 base from J, the junction contained 2 bases not matched to a gene. This CDR3 region has 15 residues.

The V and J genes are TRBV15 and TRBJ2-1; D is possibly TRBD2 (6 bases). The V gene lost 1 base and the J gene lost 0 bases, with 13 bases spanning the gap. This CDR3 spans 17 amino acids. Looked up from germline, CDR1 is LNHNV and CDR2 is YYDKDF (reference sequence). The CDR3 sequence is CATSRGSGGTSYNEQFF. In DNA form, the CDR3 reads TGTGCCACCAGCAGAGGGTCCGGCGGGACCTCCTACAATGAGCAGTTCTTC.

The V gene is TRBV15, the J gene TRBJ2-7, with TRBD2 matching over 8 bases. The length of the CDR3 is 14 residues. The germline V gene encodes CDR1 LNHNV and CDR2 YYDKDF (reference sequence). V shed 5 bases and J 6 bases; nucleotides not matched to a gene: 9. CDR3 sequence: CATSDPGTRCEQYF. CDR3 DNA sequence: TGTGCCACCAGCGACCCGGGGACTAGGTGCGAGCAGTACTTC.

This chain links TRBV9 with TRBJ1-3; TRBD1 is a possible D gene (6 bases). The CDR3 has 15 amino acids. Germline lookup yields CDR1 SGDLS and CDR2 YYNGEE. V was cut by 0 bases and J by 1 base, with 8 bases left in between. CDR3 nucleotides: TGTGCCAGCAGCGTAGAAGGGGGGTCTGGAAACACCATATATTTT. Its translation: CASSVEGGSGNTIYF.

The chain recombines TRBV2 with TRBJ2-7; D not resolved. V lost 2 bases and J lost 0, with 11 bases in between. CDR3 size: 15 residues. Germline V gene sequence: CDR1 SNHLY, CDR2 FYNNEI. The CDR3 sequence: CASSELAGFSYEQYF. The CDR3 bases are TGTGCCAGCAGTGAACTCGCAGGATTCTCCTACGAGCAGTACTTC.

The CDR3 sequence: CASSEAQGGTEAFF. CDR3 coding DNA: TGCGCCAGCAGTGAAGCACAGGGTGGGACTGAAGCTTTCTTT. This chain joins TRBV10-1 and TRBJ1-1, with D maybe TRBD1 (6 bases). CDR3 length equals 14 residues. Trimming removed 3 bases at V and 5 bases at J, with 13 bases between. CDR1 and CDR2 from the germline V gene are WNHNN and SYGVQD (reference sequence).

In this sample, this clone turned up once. The CDR3 DNA reads as TGTGCCAGTAGACCGACTCAAAGCATCGAGCAGTACTTC. Translation gives CASRPTQSIEQYF. The chain recombines TRBV19 with TRBJ2-7, with unresolved D. The CDR3 has 13 residues. V was trimmed by 6 bases and J by 6 bases, leaving 15 bases between them. Germline CDR1 and CDR2: LNHDA and SQIVND (reference sequence).

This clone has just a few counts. CDR3 sequence (DNA): TGTGCCAGCAGTGAATATGGAAGGACAGGGAGCGGGCAGTTCTTC. Its translation: CASSEYGRTGSGQFF. The chain joins TRBV25-1 to TRBJ2-1, with 8 nucleotides matching TRBD1. This CDR3 has 15 residues. Losses at the gene ends were 0 bases for V and 12 bases for J; bases not matched to a gene: 10. Germline V gives CDR1 MGHDK, CDR2 SYGVNS.

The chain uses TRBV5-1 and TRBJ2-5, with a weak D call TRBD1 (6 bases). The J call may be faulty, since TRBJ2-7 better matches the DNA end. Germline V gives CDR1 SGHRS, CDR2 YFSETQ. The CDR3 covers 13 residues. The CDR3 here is CASSWGQTYEQYF. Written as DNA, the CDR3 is TGCGCCAGCAGCTGGGGACAAACCTACGAGCAGTACTTC.